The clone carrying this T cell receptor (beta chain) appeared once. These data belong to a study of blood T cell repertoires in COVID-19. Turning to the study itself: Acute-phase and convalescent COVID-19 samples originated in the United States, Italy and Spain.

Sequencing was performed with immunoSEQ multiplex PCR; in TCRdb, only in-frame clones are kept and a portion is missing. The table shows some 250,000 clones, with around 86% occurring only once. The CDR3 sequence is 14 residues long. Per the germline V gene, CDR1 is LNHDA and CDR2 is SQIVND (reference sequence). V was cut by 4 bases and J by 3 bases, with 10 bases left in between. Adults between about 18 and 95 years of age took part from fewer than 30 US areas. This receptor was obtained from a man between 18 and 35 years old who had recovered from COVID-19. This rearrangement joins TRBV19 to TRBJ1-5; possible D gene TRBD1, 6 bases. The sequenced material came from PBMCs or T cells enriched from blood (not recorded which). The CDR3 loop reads CASSTRTDNQPQHF. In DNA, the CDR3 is TGTGCCAGTAGTACCCGGACAGACAATCAGCCCCAGCATTTT.